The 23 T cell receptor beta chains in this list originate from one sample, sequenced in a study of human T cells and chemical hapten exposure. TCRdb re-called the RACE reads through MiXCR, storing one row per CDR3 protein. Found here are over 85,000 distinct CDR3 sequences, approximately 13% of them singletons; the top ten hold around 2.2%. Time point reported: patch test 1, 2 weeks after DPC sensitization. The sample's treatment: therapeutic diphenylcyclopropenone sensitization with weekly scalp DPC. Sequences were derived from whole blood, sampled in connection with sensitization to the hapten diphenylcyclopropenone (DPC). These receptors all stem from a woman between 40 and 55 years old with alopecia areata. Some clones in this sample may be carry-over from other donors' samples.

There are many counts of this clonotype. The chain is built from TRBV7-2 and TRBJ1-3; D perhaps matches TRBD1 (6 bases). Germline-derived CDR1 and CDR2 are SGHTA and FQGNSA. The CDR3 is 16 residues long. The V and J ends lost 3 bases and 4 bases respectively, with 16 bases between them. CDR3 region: CASSFTYRDLGNTIYF. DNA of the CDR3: TGTGCCAGCAGCTTCACGTACAGGGACCTGGGAAACACCATATATTTT.

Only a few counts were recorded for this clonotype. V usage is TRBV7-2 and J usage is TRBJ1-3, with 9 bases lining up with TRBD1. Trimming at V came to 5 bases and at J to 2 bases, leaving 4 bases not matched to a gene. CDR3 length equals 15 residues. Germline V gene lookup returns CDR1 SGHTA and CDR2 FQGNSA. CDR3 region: CASSRDRVAGNTIYF. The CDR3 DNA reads TGTGCCAGCAGCCGGGACAGGGTGGCTGGAAACACCATATATTTT.

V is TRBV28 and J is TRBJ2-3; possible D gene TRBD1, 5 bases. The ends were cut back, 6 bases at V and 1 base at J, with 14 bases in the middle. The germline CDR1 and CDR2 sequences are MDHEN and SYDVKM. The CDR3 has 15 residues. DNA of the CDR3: TGTGCCAGCAGGACCCAGGGAATAGGCACAGATACGCAGTATTTT. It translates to CASRTQGIGTDTQYF.

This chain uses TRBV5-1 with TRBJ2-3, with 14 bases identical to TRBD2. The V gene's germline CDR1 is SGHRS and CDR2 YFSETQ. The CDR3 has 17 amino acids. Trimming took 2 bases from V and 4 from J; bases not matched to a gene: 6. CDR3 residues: CASSLGTSGSGADTQYF. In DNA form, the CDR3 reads TGCGCCAGCAGCTTAGGGACTAGCGGGAGTGGCGCAGATACGCAGTATTTT.

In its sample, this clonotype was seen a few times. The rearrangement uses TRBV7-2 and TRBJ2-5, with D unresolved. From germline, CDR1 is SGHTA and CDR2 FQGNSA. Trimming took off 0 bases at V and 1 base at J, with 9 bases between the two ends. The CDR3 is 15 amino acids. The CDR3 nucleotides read TGTGCCAGCAGCTTAGCGCTGGTCTTCCAAGAGACCCAGTACTTC. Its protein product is CASSLALVFQETQYF.

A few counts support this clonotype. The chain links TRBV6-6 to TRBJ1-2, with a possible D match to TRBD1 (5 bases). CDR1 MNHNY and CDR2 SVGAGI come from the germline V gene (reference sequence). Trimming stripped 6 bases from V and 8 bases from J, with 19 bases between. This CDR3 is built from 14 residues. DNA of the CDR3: TGTGCCAGCAGCAAAAACGACAGTCCCTGGGGCTACACCTTC. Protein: CASSKNDSPWGYTF.

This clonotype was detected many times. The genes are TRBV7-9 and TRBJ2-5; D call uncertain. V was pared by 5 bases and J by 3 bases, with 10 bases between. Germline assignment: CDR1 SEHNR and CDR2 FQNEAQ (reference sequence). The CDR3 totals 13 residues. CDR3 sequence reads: CASSPRQEETQYF. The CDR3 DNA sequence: TGTGCCAGCAGCCCGCGGCAGGAAGAGACCCAGTACTTC. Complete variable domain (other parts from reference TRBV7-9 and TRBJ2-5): DTGVSQNPRHKITKRGQNVTFRCDPISEHNRLYWYRQTLGQGPEFLTYFQNEAQLEKSRLLSDRFSAERPKGSFSTLEIQRTEQGDSAMYLCASSPRQEETQYFGPGTRLLVL.

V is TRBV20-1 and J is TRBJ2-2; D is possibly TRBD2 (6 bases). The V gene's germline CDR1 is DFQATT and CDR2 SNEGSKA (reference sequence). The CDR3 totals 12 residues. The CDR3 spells CSTRRGTGELFF. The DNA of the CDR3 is TGCAGCACCCGGCGGGGCACCGGGGAGCTGTTTTTT.

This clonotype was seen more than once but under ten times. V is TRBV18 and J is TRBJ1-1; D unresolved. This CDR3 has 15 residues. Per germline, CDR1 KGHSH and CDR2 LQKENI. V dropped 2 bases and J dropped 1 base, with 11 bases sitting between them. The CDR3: CASSPDGAGNTEAFF. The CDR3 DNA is TGTGCCAGCTCACCAGATGGAGCGGGGAACACTGAAGCTTTCTTT.

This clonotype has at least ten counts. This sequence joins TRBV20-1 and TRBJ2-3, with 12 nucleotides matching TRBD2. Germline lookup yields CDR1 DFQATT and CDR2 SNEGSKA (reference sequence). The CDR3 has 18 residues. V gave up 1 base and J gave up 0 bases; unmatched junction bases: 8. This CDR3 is CSARGALAGGVSTDTQYF. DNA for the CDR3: TGCAGTGCTAGAGGAGCGCTAGCGGGAGGGGTGAGCACAGATACGCAGTATTTT.

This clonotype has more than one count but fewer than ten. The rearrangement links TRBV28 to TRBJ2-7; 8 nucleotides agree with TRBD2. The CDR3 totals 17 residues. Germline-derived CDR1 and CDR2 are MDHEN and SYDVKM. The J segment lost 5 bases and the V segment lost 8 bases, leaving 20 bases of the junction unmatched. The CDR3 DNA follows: TGTGCCAGCCTTTTCACACAAGGAGCAGCGGGAGCCCACGAGCAGTACTTC. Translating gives CASLFTQGAAGAHEQYF.

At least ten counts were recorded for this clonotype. The CDR3 DNA reads TGTGCCAGCAGCTTAGCAACTAGCGGGTCCTACAATGAGCAGTTCTTC. Translating it yields CASSLATSGSYNEQFF. The chain joins TRBV7-2 to TRBJ2-1; the match to TRBD2 covers 9 bases. The CDR3 is made up of 16 amino acids. V trimming: 0 bases; J trimming: 1 base; junction bases outside the gene matches: 1. The germline gives CDR1 SGHTA, CDR2 FQGNSA.

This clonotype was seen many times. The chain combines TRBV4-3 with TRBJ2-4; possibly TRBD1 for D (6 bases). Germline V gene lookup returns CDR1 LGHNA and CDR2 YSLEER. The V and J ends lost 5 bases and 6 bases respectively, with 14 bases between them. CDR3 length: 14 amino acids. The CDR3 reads CASSEITGRNIQYF. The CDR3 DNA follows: TGCGCCAGCAGCGAAATTACAGGGCGAAACATTCAGTACTTC.

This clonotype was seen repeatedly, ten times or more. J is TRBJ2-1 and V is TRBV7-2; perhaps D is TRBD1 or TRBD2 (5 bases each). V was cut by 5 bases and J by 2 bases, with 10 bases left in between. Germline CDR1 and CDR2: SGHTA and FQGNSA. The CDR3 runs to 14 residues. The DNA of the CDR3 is TGTGCCAGCAGCAAGGGGAGTACCTACAATGAGCAGTTCTTC. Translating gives CASSKGSTYNEQFF.

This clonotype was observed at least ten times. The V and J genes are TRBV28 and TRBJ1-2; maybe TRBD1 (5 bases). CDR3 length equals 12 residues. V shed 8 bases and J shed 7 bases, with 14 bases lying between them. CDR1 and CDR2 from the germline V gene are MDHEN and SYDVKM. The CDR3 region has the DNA TGTGCCAGCCACCCTTCGGGGGGTGGCTACACCTTC. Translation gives CASHPSGGGYTF.

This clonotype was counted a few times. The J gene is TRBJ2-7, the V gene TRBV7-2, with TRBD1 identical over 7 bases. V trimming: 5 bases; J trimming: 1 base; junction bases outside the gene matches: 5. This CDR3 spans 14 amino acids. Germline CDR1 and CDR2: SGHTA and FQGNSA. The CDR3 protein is CASSPDRSSYEQYF. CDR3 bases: TGTGCCAGCAGCCCGGACAGGTCTTCCTACGAGCAGTACTTC.

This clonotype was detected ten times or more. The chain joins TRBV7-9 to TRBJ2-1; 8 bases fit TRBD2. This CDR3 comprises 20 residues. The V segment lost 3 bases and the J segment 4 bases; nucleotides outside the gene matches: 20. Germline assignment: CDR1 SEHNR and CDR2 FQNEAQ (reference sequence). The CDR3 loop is CASSFFPGYRAGVGYNEQFF. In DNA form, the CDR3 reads TGTGCCAGCAGCTTTTTCCCGGGATACCGAGCGGGAGTGGGGTACAATGAGCAGTTCTTC.

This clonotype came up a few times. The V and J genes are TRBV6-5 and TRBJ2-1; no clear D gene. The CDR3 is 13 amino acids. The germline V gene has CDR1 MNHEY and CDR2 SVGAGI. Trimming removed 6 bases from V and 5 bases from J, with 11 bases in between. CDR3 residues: CASSPPIHNEQFF. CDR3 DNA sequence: TGTGCCAGCAGCCCGCCGATACACAATGAGCAGTTCTTC.

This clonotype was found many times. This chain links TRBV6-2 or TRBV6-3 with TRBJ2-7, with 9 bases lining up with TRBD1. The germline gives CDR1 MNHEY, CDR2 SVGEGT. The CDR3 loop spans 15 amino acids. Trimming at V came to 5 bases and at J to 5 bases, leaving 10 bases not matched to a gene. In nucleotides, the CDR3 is TGTGCCAGCAGTACCCCGACAGGGGGAAAGAACGAGCAGTACTTC. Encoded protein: CASSTPTGGKNEQYF.

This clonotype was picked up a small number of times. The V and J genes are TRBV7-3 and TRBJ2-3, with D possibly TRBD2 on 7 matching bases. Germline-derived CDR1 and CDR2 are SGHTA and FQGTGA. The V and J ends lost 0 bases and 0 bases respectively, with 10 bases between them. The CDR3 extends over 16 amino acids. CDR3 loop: CASSLTRGGSTDTQYF. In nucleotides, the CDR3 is TGTGCCAGCAGCTTAACAAGGGGGGGAAGCACAGATACGCAGTATTTT. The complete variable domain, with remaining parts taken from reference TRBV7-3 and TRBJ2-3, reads GAGVSQTPSNKVTEKGKYVELRCDPISGHTALYWYRQSLGQGPEFLIYFQGTGAADDSGLPNDRFFAVRPEGSVSTLKIQRTERGDSAVYLCASSLTRGGSTDTQYFGPGTRLTVL.

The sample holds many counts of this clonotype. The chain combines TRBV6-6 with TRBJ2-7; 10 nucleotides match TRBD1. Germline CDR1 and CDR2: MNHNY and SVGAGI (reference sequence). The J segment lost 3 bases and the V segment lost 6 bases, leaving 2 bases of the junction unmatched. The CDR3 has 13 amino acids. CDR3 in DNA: TGTGCCAGCAGCCGGGACAGGGGCTACGAGCAGTACTTC. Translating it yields CASSRDRGYEQYF.

CDR3 in amino acids: CASSKLAPTGELFF. CDR3 bases: TGTGCCAGCAGTAAACTAGCGCCGACCGGGGAGCTGTTTTTT. The rearrangement uses TRBV2 and TRBJ2-2, with TRBD2 matching 7 bases. The CDR3 sequence is 14 residues long. Germline assignment: CDR1 SNHLY and CDR2 FYNNEI. V shed 5 bases, J shed 5 bases, and the junction held 5 bases outside the gene matches.

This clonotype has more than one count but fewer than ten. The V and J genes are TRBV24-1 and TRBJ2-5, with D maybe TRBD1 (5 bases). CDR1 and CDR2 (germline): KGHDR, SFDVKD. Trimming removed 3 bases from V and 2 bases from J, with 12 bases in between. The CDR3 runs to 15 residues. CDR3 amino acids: CATSDHQDIQETQYF. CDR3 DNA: TGTGCCACCAGTGATCACCAGGACATTCAAGAGACCCAGTACTTC.